One sample yielded the 2 T cell receptor beta chains listed below, sequenced in a study of T cells in Graves' hyperthyroidism and ophthalmopathy. There were TCR beta CDR3 regions amplified from RNA transcripts. With the HTBI primer set, the TCR CDR3 went through a first round of RT-PCR. TCRdb redid the calling of the multiplex PCR reads with MiXCR, one entry per CDR3 protein. The sample holds 250,000 to 350,000 distinct CDR3 sequences, approximately 17% seen once. Sequences were obtained from blood. All receptors come from a man aged 25 to 40 with Graves' hyperthyroidism.

This clonotype was seen repeatedly, ten times or more. The V gene is TRBV3-1, the J gene TRBJ1-1; D call uncertain. This CDR3 has 11 amino acids. Trimming removed 3 bases from V and 7 bases from J, with 6 bases in between. Germline loops: CDR1 LGHDT, CDR2 YNNKEL (reference sequence). The CDR3 here is CASSHGIEAFF. CDR3 DNA sequence: TGTGCCAGCAGCCACGGGATTGAAGCTTTCTTT.

This clonotype was seen only a few times. The chain links TRBV20-1 to TRBJ2-5, with a tentative D call TRBD2 (6 bases). Trimming cost V 0 bases and J 3 bases, with 17 bases left between them. CDR3 size: 16 residues. The germline V gene encodes CDR1 DFQATT and CDR2 SNEGSKA (reference sequence). CDR3 protein: CSARETNRDWKETQYF. DNA of the CDR3: TGCAGTGCTAGAGAGACCAACCGGGACTGGAAAGAGACCCAGTACTTC.